This TCR beta chain was documented in a study of shared clonotypes between healthy human individuals. Generated by immunoSEQ multiplex PCR, the TCRdb table keeps only in-frame clones and is missing some. The sample includes some 1.4 million clones, roughly 96% of them seen just once. Caucasian adults residing in Nashville, Tennessee made up all the donors. Germline loops: CDR1 LNHDA, CDR2 SQIVND (reference sequence). Trimming left V 8 bases short and J 8 bases short, with 21 bases between. The CDR3 covers 15 residues. This clonotype was obtained from a man younger than 40 in good health. The V call is TRBV19, the J call TRBJ1-4; TRBD1 might be the D (5 bases). The sequenced material came from naive CD4+ T cells sorted from blood. The subset denotes: CD45RA+ positively selected. The CDR3 DNA follows: TGTGCCAGTGGGGGGACGGCTATAATTGGAGAAAAACTGTTTTTT. Translation: CASGGTAIIGEKLFF.